This T cell receptor (beta chain) was documented in a study of shared clonotypes between healthy human individuals. Study-wide results and limits: Relative to their counterparts shared across all four donors, non-shared clonotypes exhibited diminished generation probabilities.

TCRdb keeps only in-frame clones here, not all; method: immunoSEQ multiplex PCR. Of around 2.5 million clones in the sample, 93% were seen once. Splitting of CD4+ cells produced CD45RA+ naive and CD45RA-negative memory subsets. A note on this clone: Its cognate antigen is unknown.

The sequenced sample was naive CD4+ T cells from PBMCs. Noted subset: CD45RA+ positively selected. This clonotype originated in a man aged 18 to 29 in good health. Some clones in this sample may be carry-over from other donors' samples.

The CDR3 DNA follows: TGTGCCAGCCAGGTCCTAGCGGGAATGCGCGACGAGCAGTACTTC. It codes for CASQVLAGMRDEQYF. This chain connects TRBV2 to TRBJ2-7, with 9 bases fitting TRBD2. This CDR3 has 15 amino acids. Germline CDR1 and CDR2: SNHLY and FYNNEI. V dropped 8 bases and J dropped 5; count of bases not matched to a gene: 13.